Below are 21 T cell receptor beta chains sequenced from a single sample in a study of T cell responses to AZD1222 COVID-19 vaccine. Clones were sequenced by immunoSEQ multiplex PCR, and TCRdb holds only the in-frame ones, with some missing. The sample records fewer than 100,000 clones, around 90% being singletons. The sequencing here drew on peripheral blood, taken on day 0 of AZD1222 vaccination. The receptors were sampled from an adult in good health.

The CDR3 bases are TGCAGTGCCCGCATGGGGGAAAAACTGTTTTTT. Translated, it gives CSARMGEKLFF. This chain joins TRBV20-1 and TRBJ1-4; unclear D gene. Germline CDR1 is DFQATT and CDR2 is SNEGSKA (reference sequence). This CDR3 region has 11 residues. Deletions cut 6 bases from V and 8 bases from J, with 10 bases between.

The V call is TRBV2, the J call TRBJ2-2, with D unresolved. The germline V and J ends were trimmed by 3 bases and 0 bases, with 8 bases remaining between them. The germline CDR1 and CDR2 sequences are SNHLY and FYNNEI. This CDR3 is 15 amino acids long. The CDR3 protein is CASSDYSANTGELFF. The CDR3 DNA reads as TGTGCCAGCAGTGACTATTCAGCGAACACCGGGGAGCTGTTTTTT.

V and J are TRBV7-2 and TRBJ2-1; 9 bases are a match to TRBD2. Losses at the gene ends were 1 base for V and 7 bases for J; bases not matched to a gene: 8. The germline V gene encodes CDR1 SGHTA and CDR2 FQGNSA. CDR3 length: 16 amino acids. The CDR3, as DNA: TGTGCCAGCAGCTTAGGTCTAGCGGGGCACTGGAATGAGCAGTTCTTC. Its translation is CASSLGLAGHWNEQFF.

This chain connects TRBV5-1 to TRBJ2-5, with 7 bases lining up with TRBD1. The CDR3 is 13 amino acids. The ends lost 4 bases at V and 5 bases at J; junction bases unmatched: 5. Germline V lookup: CDR1 SGHRS, CDR2 YFSETQ. In nucleotides, the CDR3 is TGCGCCAGCAGCCGACAGGGTCGGGAGACCCAGTACTTC. It is translated as CASSRQGRETQYF.

The rearrangement joins TRBV6-5 to TRBJ1-1, with 8 bases matching TRBD1. Germline CDR1 and CDR2: MNHEY and SVGAGI. V shed 4 bases and J 2 bases; nucleotides not matched to a gene: 6. The CDR3 extends over 15 amino acids. CDR3 sequence reads: CASSSSGQGNTEAFF. The CDR3 DNA follows: TGTGCCAGCAGTTCCTCTGGACAGGGTAACACTGAAGCTTTCTTT.

This chain joins TRBV4-2 and TRBJ2-3; 8 bases align to TRBD2. This CDR3 comprises 18 residues. Losses at the gene ends were 1 base for V and 1 base for J; bases not matched to a gene: 10. Germline loops: CDR1 LGHNA, CDR2 YNFKEQ. CDR3 loop: CASSQGEVGRGGTDTQYF. The CDR3 DNA sequence: TGTGCCAGCAGCCAAGGGGAAGTCGGGCGGGGGGGCACAGATACGCAGTATTTT.

This sequence joins TRBV6-5 and TRBJ1-2; 7 bases map to TRBD1. Trimming cost V 5 bases and J 3 bases; bases outside gene matches: 3. Looked up from germline, CDR1 is MNHEY and CDR2 is SVGAGI. The CDR3 is 13 amino acids. The CDR3 here is CASSNRGHYGYTF. The CDR3 bases are TGTGCCAGCAGTAACAGGGGACACTATGGCTACACCTTC.

The chain recombines TRBV29-1 with TRBJ2-7; D perhaps matches TRBD1 (5 bases). The CDR3 totals 14 residues. V was trimmed by 6 bases and J by 2 bases, leaving 17 bases between them. Germline loops: CDR1 SQVTM, CDR2 ANQGSEA. The CDR3 reads CSVRVNGAPYEQYF. CDR3 in DNA: TGCAGCGTCAGAGTAAATGGGGCACCCTACGAGCAGTACTTC.

The chain couples TRBV19 to TRBJ1-1; D is possibly TRBD1 (6 bases). This CDR3 comprises 12 residues. V gave up 5 bases and J gave up 4 bases, with 8 bases separating them. Germline V CDR1 and CDR2: LNHDA, SQIVND (reference sequence). The DNA for the CDR3 is TGTGCCAGTAGTCCACAGGGCACTGAAGCTTTCTTT. Protein product: CASSPQGTEAFF.

This rearrangement joins TRBV9 to TRBJ1-3; no firm D call. This CDR3 region has 15 residues. Germline CDR1 and CDR2: SGDLS and YYNGEE. V lost 0 bases, J lost 9 bases, and 16 bases lay in between. The CDR3 DNA reads as TGTGCCAGCAGCGTAGGAGAGGCAGGTGTCAGCACCATATATTTT. Encoded protein: CASSVGEAGVSTIYF.

The chain has TRBV29-1 and TRBJ2-7, with 7 nucleotides matching TRBD1. This CDR3 is 13 amino acids long. V shed 7 bases and J 2 bases; nucleotides not matched to a gene: 8. The germline V gene encodes CDR1 SQVTM and CDR2 ANQGSEA. CDR3 nucleotides: TGCAGCGCCGAAACAGGGGCGCCCTACGAGCAGTACTTC. It codes for CSAETGAPYEQYF.

This clone was counted a few times. This chain uses TRBV9 with TRBJ2-1; 12 bases are shared with TRBD2. V gave up 3 bases and J gave up 5 bases; unmatched junction bases: 3. The CDR3 contains 15 residues. Germline CDR1 is SGDLS and CDR2 is YYNGEE. This chain's CDR3 is CASSGLAGVDNEQFF. The CDR3 region has the DNA TGTGCCAGCAGCGGACTAGCGGGAGTAGACAATGAGCAGTTCTTC.

The gene calls are TRBV3-1 (or the pseudogene TRBV3-2) and TRBJ2-7, with no clear D. The CDR3 sequence is 11 residues long. Between the trimmed V and J ends, which lost 0 bases and 3 bases, there was a span of 0 bases. Germline values: CDR1 LGHDT, CDR2 YNNKEL (reference sequence). The chain's CDR3 is CASSQDYEQYF. The CDR3 DNA sequence: TGTGCCAGCAGCCAAGACTACGAGCAGTACTTC.

The V and J genes are TRBV6-5 and TRBJ1-2, with 7 positions matching TRBD1. After removal of 2 bases from V and 4 bases from J, the junction contained 7 bases not matched to a gene. Germline V lookup: CDR1 MNHEY, CDR2 SVGAGI. The CDR3 spans 15 residues. Written as DNA, the CDR3 is TGTGCCAGCAGTTACACAAACAGGGGCGCCTATGGCTACACCTTC. This codes for CASSYTNRGAYGYTF.

J is TRBJ2-3 and V is TRBV28; no definite D call. The CDR3 totals 11 residues. Germline values: CDR1 MDHEN, CDR2 SYDVKM. V was cut by 6 bases and J by 5 bases, with 6 bases left in between. Here the CDR3 reads CASSHKDTQYF. The CDR3, as DNA: TGTGCCAGCAGCCATAAAGATACGCAGTATTTT.

The chain employs TRBV7-6 and TRBJ2-7; the D gene could be TRBD1 or TRBD2 (5 bases each). The length of the CDR3 is 15 residues. The germline V gene has CDR1 SGHVS and CDR2 FNYEAQ. The V end lost 3 bases, the J end lost 3 bases, and 15 bases lay between the germline ends. CDR3 in DNA: TGTGCCAGCAGCTTGTCGAGGGACCCGGGCTACGAGCAGTACTTC. This gives the protein CASSLSRDPGYEQYF.

The gene calls are TRBV11-2 and TRBJ2-7; D ambiguous. Germline CDR1 reads SGHAT; CDR2 reads FQNNGV. The length of the CDR3 is 17 residues. The ends were cut back, 3 bases at V and 3 bases at J, with 21 bases in the middle. The CDR3 nucleotides are TGTGCCAGCAGCTTCCTAGATGCCAAGGTTTTGCACTACGAGCAGTACTTC. This encodes CASSFLDAKVLHYEQYF. Complete variable domain (other parts from reference TRBV11-2 and TRBJ2-7): EAGVAQSPRYKIIEKRQSVAFWCNPISGHATLYWYQQILGQGPKLLIQFQNNGVVDDSQLPKDRFSAERLKGVDSTLKIQPAKLEDSAVYLCASSFLDAKVLHYEQYFGPGTRLTVT.

This clone was detected once. This chain links TRBV19 with TRBJ1-5; D gene unclear. The germline V gene has CDR1 LNHDA and CDR2 SQIVND (reference sequence). V gave up 3 bases and J gave up 3 bases, with 6 bases separating them. This CDR3 has 13 amino acids. Here the CDR3 reads CASSMNDNQPQHF. The CDR3 DNA is TGTGCCAGTAGTATGAACGACAATCAGCCCCAGCATTTT.

The J gene is TRBJ1-6, the V gene TRBV28; D uncertain. Germline loops: CDR1 MDHEN, CDR2 SYDVKM. The CDR3 is made up of 12 amino acids. Between the trimmed V and J ends, which lost 0 bases and 12 bases, there was a span of 6 bases. The chain's CDR3 is CASSLWGRPLHF. The CDR3 DNA reads as TGTGCCAGCAGTTTATGGGGGAGACCCCTCCACTTT.

The gene calls are TRBV12-1 and TRBJ1-6. TRBV12-1 is listed as a pseudogene. This CDR3 is built from 14 residues. As DNA, the CDR3 is TGTGCCAGCAATTCTAGACGGGGGCGCTCACCCCTCCACTTT. Its translation: CASNSRRGRSPLHF.

The chain combines TRBV5-5 with TRBJ2-7; tentatively, D is TRBD1 or TRBD2 (6 bases each). From germline, CDR1 is SGHKS and CDR2 YYEKEE (reference sequence). V shed 6 bases and J shed 1 base, with 17 bases lying between them. The CDR3 runs 15 residues. CDR3 sequence (DNA): TGTGCCAGCACCGCGTGGGGGGCCGGGTCCTACGAGCAGTACTTC. This sequence encodes CASTAWGAGSYEQYF.